The rows below give T cell receptor beta chains drawn from one sample of a study of cytomegalovirus exposure and HLA in healthy donors. Some clones are missing from TCRdb's copy, which holds only in-frame ones; the method was immunoSEQ multiplex PCR. The sample holds 150,000 to 200,000 clones, about four fifths seen once. Sequencing was done on a sample of PBMCs. These receptors came from a man aged 25 to 40 in good health and CMV-seropositive. Both conserved end residues are part of each CDR3. A D gene is named only where the DNA matches it firmly. Expanded clones are given a class, and other clones once, few, many or no size at all.

TRBV5-5	TRBD1	.	TRBJ2-7	TGTGCCAGCAGCTTAGACAGGGGACCCTACGAGCAGTACTTC	CASSLDRGPYEQYF
TRBV9	.	.	TRBJ1-1	TGTGCCAGCAGCGTAGTTGTGGGCAGGCCGGGATTCTGTGAAGCTTTCTTT	CASSVVVGRPGFCEAFF
TRBV5-1	TRBD2	.	TRBJ2-7	TGCGCCAGCAGCCGGGAGCCCGGGACTAGCGGGAGCTACGAGCAGTACTTC	CASSREPGTSGSYEQYF
TRBV7-3	TRBD2	.	TRBJ2-3	TGTGCCAGCAGTCCCACTAGCGGGACGGTCGATACGCAGTATTTT	CASSPTSGTVDTQYF
TRBV20-1	TRBD1	.	TRBJ1-1	TGCAGTGCTAGTAGGGGGCGCCTTGCTTTCTTT	CSASRGRLAFF
TRBV19	.	once	TRBJ1-1	TGTGCCAGTAGTCCAATATCAGGGAATCAAGCTTTCTTT	CASSPISGNQAFF
TRBV30	.	.	TRBJ2-3	TGTGCCTGGAGTGAGTCGAGCGGGTTGAGCACAGATACGCAGTATTTT	CAWSESSGLSTDTQYF
TRBV10-1	.	once	TRBJ2-3	TGCGCCGGCAGTGAAAGAGGAGTTGCGGATACGCAGTATTTT	CAGSERGVADTQYF
TRBV4-1	TRBD1	.	TRBJ1-4	TGCGCCAGCAGCCAAGTATACAGGGGTAGTGGTTTAGGAGAAAAACTGTTTTTT	CASSQVYRGSGLGEKLFF
TRBV2	.	once	TRBJ2-6	TGTGCCAGCAGTGAAGGGCCTGGGGCCAACGTCCTGACTTTC	CASSEGPGANVLTF
TRBV25-1	TRBD1	.	TRBJ2-7	TGTGCCAGCAGTGATCCTCGACAGGGGGCCTACGAGCAGTACTTC	CASSDPRQGAYEQYF
TRBV6-1	.	few	TRBJ2-2	TGTGCCAGCGTGCAGGGGACCGGGGAGCTGTTTTTT	CASVQGTGELFF
TRBV27	TRBD1	.	TRBJ1-1	TGTGCCAGCAGTTACGACCCATGGGGACAGCTGAACACTGAAGCTTTCTTT	CASSYDPWGQLNTEAFF
TRBV5-6	.	.	TRBJ1-5	TGTGCCAGCAGCTCTTTGGGACAACCGAGTCAGCCCCAGCATTTT	CASSSLGQPSQPQHF